The 18 T cell receptor beta chains below were found in one sample sequenced in a study of T cells in Graves' hyperthyroidism and ophthalmopathy. Amplification targeted TCR beta CDR3 regions from RNA transcripts. TCR CDR3 underwent first-round RT-PCR with the HTBI primer set. Each CDR3 protein is one row after TCRdb ran MiXCR on the multiplex PCR reads. The table lists under 550,000 distinct CDR3 sequences, 20% of them singletons. Material for sequencing was blood. These TCRs come from a man in his forties with Graves' ophthalmopathy.

This clonotype was observed at least ten times. The chain combines TRBV6-2 or TRBV6-3 with TRBJ2-5; D not certain. This CDR3 comprises 13 residues. CDR1 and CDR2 (germline): MNHEY, SVGEGT. V dropped 2 bases and J dropped 4 bases, with 8 bases sitting between them. CDR3 sequence: CASSYRVRETQYF. The CDR3 region has the DNA TGTGCCAGCAGTTACCGGGTACGAGAGACCCAGTACTTC.

The rearrangement links TRBV7-2 to TRBJ1-2; D is possibly TRBD1 (6 bases). Trimming stripped 5 bases from V and 8 bases from J, with 12 bases between. Germline-derived CDR1 and CDR2 are SGHTA and FQGNSA. The CDR3 runs to 12 residues. Written as DNA, the CDR3 is TGTGCCAGCAGCCCCGGACAGTGGGGCTACACCTTC. It codes for CASSPGQWGYTF.

CDR3 loop: CASSHPLAGGETQYF. The CDR3 nucleotides are TGCGCCAGCAGCCACCCTTTGGCAGGGGGGGAGACCCAGTACTTC. The chain employs TRBV4-1 and TRBJ2-5, with D maybe TRBD1 (7 bases). Trimming removed 3 bases from V and 5 bases from J, with 16 bases in between. CDR3 length equals 15 residues. Looked up from germline, CDR1 is MGHRA and CDR2 is YSYEKL.

Many counts were recorded for this clonotype. CDR3 sequence: CASSPLGGRNTEAFF. The CDR3 DNA follows: TGTGCCAGCTCACCCCTGGGTGGCCGAAACACTGAAGCTTTCTTT. The V gene is TRBV18, the J gene TRBJ1-1; D uncertain. Deletions cut 3 bases from V and 2 bases from J, with 13 bases between. The length of the CDR3 is 15 residues. CDR1 and CDR2 from the germline V gene are KGHSH and LQKENI.

This clonotype was counted at least ten times. The V call is TRBV12-3 or TRBV12-4, the J call TRBJ2-1; 10 nucleotides line up with TRBD1. Trimming removed 6 bases from V and 1 base from J; junction bases left unmatched: 3. The CDR3 consists of 15 residues. CDR3 coding DNA: TGTGCCAGCAGCCGGACAGGGGGTTCCTACAATGAGCAGTTCTTC. It is translated as CASSRTGGSYNEQFF.

The chain couples TRBV25-1 to TRBJ1-6; D perhaps matches TRBD1 (6 bases). The germline V gene encodes CDR1 MGHDK and CDR2 SYGVNS. V lost 4 bases and J 7 bases, leaving 20 bases between the germline ends. The length of the CDR3 is 17 residues. In DNA, the CDR3 is TGTGCCAGCAGTGCCGGAAACAGGGAAAGCAGGAATTCACCCCTCCACTTT. Protein sequence: CASSAGNRESRNSPLHF.

This clonotype was seen at least ten times. The chain is built from TRBV19 and TRBJ2-6; weak D call: TRBD2 (5 bases). Germline lookup yields CDR1 LNHDA and CDR2 SQIVND (reference sequence). V was pared by 7 bases and J by 2 bases, with 27 bases between. The CDR3 is made up of 20 amino acids. The CDR3 region is CASTNPLVGRGSPGANVLTF. In DNA form, the CDR3 reads TGTGCCAGTACTAACCCCTTGGTTGGTCGGGGTTCACCTGGGGCCAACGTCCTGACTTTC.

The sample holds a few counts of this clonotype. V and J are TRBV5-6 and TRBJ2-3, with D maybe TRBD2 (7 bases). V shed 0 bases and J shed 4 bases, with 9 bases lying between them. The CDR3 runs to 14 residues. Germline V CDR1 and CDR2: SGHDT, YYEEEE. CDR3 in amino acids: CASSLVGGPDTQYF. The CDR3 region has the DNA TGTGCCAGCAGCTTGGTGGGGGGGCCAGATACGCAGTATTTT.

This clonotype has only a few counts. The chain is built from TRBV29-1 and TRBJ2-7, with 9 bases identical to TRBD1. The CDR3 is 11 amino acids. Germline V gene lookup returns CDR1 SQVTM and CDR2 ANQGSEA. The ends lost 5 bases at V and 5 bases at J; junction bases unmatched: 1. This chain's CDR3 is CSVWTGDEQYF. In DNA, the CDR3 is TGCAGCGTTTGGACAGGGGACGAGCAGTACTTC.

The genes are TRBV11-3 and TRBJ2-2; TRBD1 agrees at 9 bases. V was clipped by 5 bases and J by 6 bases; unmatched bases: 7. The CDR3 is made up of 15 amino acids. Germline V CDR1 and CDR2: SGHNT, YENEEA. The CDR3 DNA follows: TGTGCCAGCAGCGCCGGTAGGACAGGGGCCGGGGAGCTGTTTTTT. This codes for CASSAGRTGAGELFF.

This clonotype was seen a handful of times. The chain is built from TRBV12-3 or TRBV12-4 and TRBJ1-5, with 11 bases matching TRBD1. The CDR3 is made up of 17 amino acids. Trimming cost V 5 bases and J 0 bases; bases outside gene matches: 6. The CDR3 here is CASSRAGQGVSNQPQHF. For the CDR3, the DNA is TGTGCCAGCAGTCGAGCGGGACAGGGGGTTAGCAATCAGCCCCAGCATTTT.

This clonotype was counted at least ten times. The chain employs TRBV12-3 or TRBV12-4 and TRBJ1-2; no clear D gene. This CDR3 comprises 17 residues. Trimming left V 1 base short and J 0 bases short, with 15 bases between. The CDR3 is CASSLGSSYSANYGYTF. The CDR3 region has the DNA TGTGCCAGCAGTTTAGGTAGCAGTTACTCAGCTAACTATGGCTACACCTTC.

This clonotype was counted once. The J gene is TRBJ2-7, the V gene TRBV5-6; D may be TRBD2 (5 bases). There are 14 residues in the CDR3. V shed 2 bases and J shed 0 bases, with 9 bases lying between them. CDR1 SGHDT and CDR2 YYEEEE come from the germline V gene. The CDR3 spells CASSFGEPSYEQYF. The CDR3 bases are TGTGCCAGCAGCTTCGGGGAACCCTCCTACGAGCAGTACTTC.

J is TRBJ2-3 and V is TRBV25-1; no clear D gene. Trimming stripped 5 bases from V and 4 bases from J, with 10 bases between. Germline V gene sequence: CDR1 MGHDK, CDR2 SYGVNS. CDR3 length equals 13 residues. CDR3 DNA: TGTGCCAGCAGTAAGTTTCTGGCAGATACGCAGTATTTT. Its translation is CASSKFLADTQYF.

Here the CDR3 reads CASSPFPGANVLTF. CDR3 nucleotide sequence: TGTGCCAGCAGCCCTTTCCCCGGGGCCAACGTCCTGACTTTC. The chain joins TRBV7-2 to TRBJ2-6; D remains ambiguous. V gave up 5 bases and J gave up 4 bases, with 9 bases separating them. This CDR3 is 14 amino acids long. Germline assignment: CDR1 SGHTA and CDR2 FQGNSA.

Many counts were recorded for this clonotype. The chain couples TRBV30 to TRBJ1-5; TRBD1 might be the D (5 bases). Germline CDR1 is GTSNPN and CDR2 is SVGIG (reference sequence). CDR3 length: 13 residues. The V end was cut by 3 bases, the J end by 10 bases, with 16 bases between. CDR3 residues: CAWRGRSWGPQHF. CDR3 DNA sequence: TGTGCCTGGAGGGGACGGAGCTGGGGACCCCAGCATTTT.

The chain has TRBV6-1 and TRBJ2-7, with D maybe TRBD1 (6 bases). Germline CDR1 MNHNS, CDR2 SASEGT. With 3 bases removed from V and 3 bases from J, the gap between germline ends came to 12 bases. The length of the CDR3 is 14 residues. The CDR3 bases are TGTGCCAGCAGTGATGAACAGGGCAACTACGAGCAGTACTTC. This sequence encodes CASSDEQGNYEQYF.

The table lists this clonotype with a few counts. The CDR3 region has the DNA TGTGCCAGCAGTCTGACAGGGATTGGGGCCAACGTCCTGACTTTC. Residues: CASSLTGIGANVLTF. The chain combines TRBV12-3 or TRBV12-4 with TRBJ2-6, with 7 bases matching TRBD1. The CDR3 totals 15 residues. V was clipped by 5 bases and J by 3 bases; unmatched bases: 4.